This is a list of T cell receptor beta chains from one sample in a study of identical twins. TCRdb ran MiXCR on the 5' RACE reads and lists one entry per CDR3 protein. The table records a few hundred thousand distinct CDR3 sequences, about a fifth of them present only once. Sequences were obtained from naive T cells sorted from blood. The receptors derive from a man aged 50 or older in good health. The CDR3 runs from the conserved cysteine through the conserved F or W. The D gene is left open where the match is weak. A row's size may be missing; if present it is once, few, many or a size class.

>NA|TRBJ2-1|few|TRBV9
TGTGCCAGCAGCGAGGGACCAAACGGGCGAAAGCGGTTCTTC
CASSEGPNGRKRFF
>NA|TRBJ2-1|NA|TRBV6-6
TGTGCCAGCAGTGCGGGACCAGAGCAGTTCTTC
CASSAGPEQFF
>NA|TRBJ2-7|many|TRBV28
TGTGCCAGCAGGGTACGTCCCGGGACGGGCGAGCAGTACTTC
CASRVRPGTGEQYF
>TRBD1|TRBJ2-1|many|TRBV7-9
TGTGCCAGCAGCCAAGGACAGGGAGCTTACAATGAGCAGTTCTTC
CASSQGQGAYNEQFF
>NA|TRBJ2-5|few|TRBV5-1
TGCGCCAGCAGCGCCGGCAGGGGCGAGACCCAGTACTTC
CASSAGRGETQYF
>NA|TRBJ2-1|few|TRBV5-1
TGCGCCAGCAGCTTGGCTGGGGGCCGGGCAAATGAGCAGTTCTTC
CASSLAGGRANEQFF
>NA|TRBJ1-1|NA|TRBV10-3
TGTGCCATCAGTGGTTCGACCCTCGGGGGGGGGGCCCCCCAGGGGAACACTGAAGCTTTCTTT
CAISGSTLGGGAPQGNTEAFF
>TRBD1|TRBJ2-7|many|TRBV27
TGTGCCAGCGGCCAACGGGACAGAGCCTACGAGCAGTACTTC
CASGQRDRAYEQYF
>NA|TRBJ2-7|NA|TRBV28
TGTGCCAGCAGTGACCAGGGAAGGGGGCAGTACTTC
CASSDQGRGQYF
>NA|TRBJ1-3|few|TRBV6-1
TGTGCCACCGGTGGACTCAGCTCTGGAAACACCATATATTTT
CATGGLSSGNTIYF
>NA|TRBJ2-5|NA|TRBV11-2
TGTGCCAGCAGCACCCTAAGGTACACCAGGCGCCAAGAGACCCAGTACTTC
CASSTLRYTRRQETQYF
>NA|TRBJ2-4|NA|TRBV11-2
TGTGCCAGCAGCTCCGGCGCAGGGAGCAAAAACATTCAGTACTTC
CASSSGAGSKNIQYF
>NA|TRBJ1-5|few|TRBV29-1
TGCAGCGTTCCCCCCAATGTCAGCAATCAGCCCCAGCATTTT
CSVPPNVSNQPQHF
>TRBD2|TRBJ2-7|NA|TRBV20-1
TGCAGTGCTAAAGGACTAGCGGGGGCCTACGAGCAGTACTTC
CSAKGLAGAYEQYF
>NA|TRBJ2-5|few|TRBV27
TGTGCCAGCAGTTTCCGGGCGGCCCAAGAGACCCAGTACTTC
CASSFRAAQETQYF
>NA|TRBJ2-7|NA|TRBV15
TGTGCCACCAGCAGAGATTGGTCCGTGGCTAATTACGAGCAGTACTTC
CATSRDWSVANYEQYF
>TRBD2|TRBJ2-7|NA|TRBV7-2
TGTGCCAGCAGCAAGATAGCGGGGGGAGGGTACGAGCAGTACTTC
CASSKIAGGGYEQYF
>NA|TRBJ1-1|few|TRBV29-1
TGCAGCCTTCAGGGACATTTGAACACTGAAGCTTTCTTT
CSLQGHLNTEAFF
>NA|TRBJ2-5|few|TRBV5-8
TGTGCCAGCAGCCCCAGGGCAGGGCAAGAGACCCAGTACTTC
CASSPRAGQETQYF
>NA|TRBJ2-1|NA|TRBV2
TGTGCCAGCAGTGAGTATGAGCAGTTCTTC
CASSEYEQFF
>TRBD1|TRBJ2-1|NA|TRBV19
TGTGCCAGTAGTTTCCTTGGACAGGGCAACGAGCAGTTCTTC
CASSFLGQGNEQFF
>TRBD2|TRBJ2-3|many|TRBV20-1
TGCAGTGCTAAAGGGACTAGCGGGGGGCCGGATACGCAGTATTTT
CSAKGTSGGPDTQYF
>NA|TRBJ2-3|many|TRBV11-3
TGTGCCAGCAGCCACCCCCCCTCCGATACGCAGTATTTT
CASSHPPSDTQYF
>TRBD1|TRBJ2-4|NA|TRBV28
TGTGCCAGCAGCACTCCTCCCGGGACAGCAAAAAACATTCAGTACTTC
CASSTPPGTAKNIQYF
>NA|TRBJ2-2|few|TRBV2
TGTGCCAGCAGTCTGGGCCTTAACACCGGGGAGCTGTTTTTT
CASSLGLNTGELFF
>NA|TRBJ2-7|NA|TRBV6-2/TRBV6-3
TGTGCCAGCAGTTCCCCGGACAGACGACGCTACGAGCAGTACTTC
CASSSPDRRRYEQYF
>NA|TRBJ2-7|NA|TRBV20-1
TGCAGTGCGCCAAACCCAGGGGGAGGCCGGAGGTACGAGCAGTACTTC
CSAPNPGGGRRYEQYF
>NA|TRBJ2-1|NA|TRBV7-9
TGTGCCAGCAGCTCTCAGGGGCACAATGAGCAGTTCTTC
CASSSQGHNEQFF
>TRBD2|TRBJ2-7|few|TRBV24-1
TGTGCCACCAGTGATTCCCACGGAGGTAGCGGGGTTTACGAGCAGTACTTC
CATSDSHGGSGVYEQYF
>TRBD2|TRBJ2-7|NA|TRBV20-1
TGCAGTGCTGAGCGGGGCTCCTCCGAGCAGTACTTC
CSAERGSSEQYF
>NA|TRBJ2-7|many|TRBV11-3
TGTGCCAGCAGTCGACAGCAAACCTACGAGCAGTACTTC
CASSRQQTYEQYF
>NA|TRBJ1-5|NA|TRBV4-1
TGCGCCAGCAGCCAAGATTCGGGGAACGATCAGCCCCAGCATTTT
CASSQDSGNDQPQHF
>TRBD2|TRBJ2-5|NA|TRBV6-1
TGTGCCAGCGGGGAGTTGAGTCGGGGACTACAAGAGACCCAGTACTTC
CASGELSRGLQETQYF
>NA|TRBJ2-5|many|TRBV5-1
TGCGCCAGCAGCCACGATAATCAAGAGACCCAGTACTTC
CASSHDNQETQYF
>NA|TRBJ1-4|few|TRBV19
TGTGCCAGTAGGCCGTGGAGGGAGGATGAAAAACTGTTTTTT
CASRPWREDEKLFF
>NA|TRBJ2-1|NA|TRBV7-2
TGTGCCAGCAGCTCGAGGGGCATGAGCTCCTACAATGAGCAGTTCTTC
CASSSRGMSSYNEQFF
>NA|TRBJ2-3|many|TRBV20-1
TGCAGTGCTAGAGATGCCCGGCGGCAGGCCACTAGCACAGATACGCAGTATTTT
CSARDARRQATSTDTQYF
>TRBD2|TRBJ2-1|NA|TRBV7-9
TGTGCCAGCAGCTCCACACGGGCTAGCGGGTCTAATGAGCAGTTCTTC
CASSSTRASGSNEQFF
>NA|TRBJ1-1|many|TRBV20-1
TGCAGTGCTAGTTGGCAGAACACTGAAGCTTTCTTT
CSASWQNTEAFF
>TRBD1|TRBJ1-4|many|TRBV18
TGTGCCAGCTCACGGACAGGGGGGGGTAATGAAAAACTGTTTTTT
CASSRTGGGNEKLFF